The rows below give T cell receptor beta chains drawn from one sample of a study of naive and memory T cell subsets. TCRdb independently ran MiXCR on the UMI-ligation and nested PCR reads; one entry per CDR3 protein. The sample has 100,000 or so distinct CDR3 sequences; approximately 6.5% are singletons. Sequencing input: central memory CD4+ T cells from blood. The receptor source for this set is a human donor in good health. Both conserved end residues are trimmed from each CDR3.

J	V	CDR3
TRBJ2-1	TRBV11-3	ASSLGSRNEQF
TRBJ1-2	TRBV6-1	ASSEGAGGFYGYT
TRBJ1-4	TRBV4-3	ASSQGVTNEKLF
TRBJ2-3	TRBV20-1	SAAGTGIVDTQY
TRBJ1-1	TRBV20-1	SARDPQGWNTEAF
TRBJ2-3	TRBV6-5	ASRSLGAGALDTQY
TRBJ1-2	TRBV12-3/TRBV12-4	ASSPDGLMGYGYT
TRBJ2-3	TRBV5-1	ASSLGPGDTQY
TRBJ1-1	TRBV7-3	ARSFISGTEAF
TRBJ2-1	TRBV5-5	ASSFPRGPF
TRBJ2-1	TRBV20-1	SATTDGRVGSEQF
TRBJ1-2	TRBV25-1	ASSDAGRANYGYT
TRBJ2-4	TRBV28	ASSGTAGGRHG
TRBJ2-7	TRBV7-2	ASSPDSRLTPYEQY
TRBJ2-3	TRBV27	ASSPKGLAGGLSTQY
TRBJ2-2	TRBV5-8	ASRGTPRTGELF
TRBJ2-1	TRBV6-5	ASFNFNEQF
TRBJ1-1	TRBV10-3	AISDNVNTEAF
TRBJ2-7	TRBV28	ASSYQRTSGYTYEQY
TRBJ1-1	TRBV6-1	AGRSELNTEAF
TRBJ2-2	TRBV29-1	SVLRPLAKNTGELF
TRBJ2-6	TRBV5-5	ASSLAGQGTGANVLT
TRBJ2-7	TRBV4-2	ASSQEPAVGSGGWAYEQY
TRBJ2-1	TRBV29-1	SVDLAGLYEQF
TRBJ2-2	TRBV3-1	ASSLTGDTGELF
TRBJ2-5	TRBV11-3	ASSLSGLAGEETQY
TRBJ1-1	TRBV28	ASSLTIRTGGIRTEAF
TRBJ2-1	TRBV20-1	SARVKYGQRSYNEQF
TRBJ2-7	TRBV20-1	SARNRIYGGTYEQY
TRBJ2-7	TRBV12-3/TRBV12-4	ASSFRREFEQY
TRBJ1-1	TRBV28	ASSLAAGVPKEAF
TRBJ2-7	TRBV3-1	ASRHGQGHEQY
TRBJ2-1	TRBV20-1	SARLNLNEQF
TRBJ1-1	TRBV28	ASSSRRWAEAF
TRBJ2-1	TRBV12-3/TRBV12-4	ASSVSLGEQF
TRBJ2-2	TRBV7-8	ASSLNLDTGELF
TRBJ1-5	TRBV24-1	ATSDWSNQPQH
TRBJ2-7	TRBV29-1	SVRRSPGQTYEQY
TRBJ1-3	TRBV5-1	ASSLGATGNTIY
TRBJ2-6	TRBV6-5	ASSYSGQGAPGSGANVLT
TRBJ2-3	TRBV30	AWSRGLAGGPADTQY
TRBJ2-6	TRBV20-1	SARDVGTSGGLAGANVLT
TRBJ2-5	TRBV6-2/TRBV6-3	ASSFRTGLETQY
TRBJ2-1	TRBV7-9	ASNYGQGVSNEQF
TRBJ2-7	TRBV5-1	ASSLDPRGVNEQY
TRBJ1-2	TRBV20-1	SALYGSYGYT
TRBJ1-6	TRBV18	ASSPSRGGSPLH
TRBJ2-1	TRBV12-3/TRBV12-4	ASSLRWGRGTDNEQF
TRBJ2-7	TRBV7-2	ASSSRQGTYEQY
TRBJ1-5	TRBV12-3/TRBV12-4	ASRPEQGASNQPQH
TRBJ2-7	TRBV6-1	ASRRRGGSEEQY
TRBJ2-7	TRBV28	ASSLDRVGHEQY